A single sample gave rise to the 27 T cell receptor beta chains below, sequenced in a study of T cells in Graves' hyperthyroidism and ophthalmopathy. Authors of the study amplified TCR beta CDR3 regions from RNA transcripts. The HTBI primer set drove a first-round RT-PCR of the TCR CDR3. TCRdb redid the calling of the multiplex PCR reads with MiXCR, one entry per CDR3 protein. The sample lists 650,000 to 800,000 distinct CDR3 sequences; roughly 46% were seen once. Sequencing was carried out using peripheral blood or thyroid tissue (not recorded which). The receptor source for this set is an adult man with Graves' disease, either hyperthyroidism or ophthalmopathy (not recorded which).

With respect to this clonotype: Being one base from a much bigger clone, this may be a read error. The chain joins TRBV2 to TRBJ1-1; D is possibly TRBD1 (6 bases). The CDR3 covers 13 residues. The germline CDR1 and CDR2 sequences are SNHLY and FYNNEI. V was cut by 6 bases and J by 4 bases, with 12 bases left in between. The CDR3 DNA reads TGTGCCAGCAGAGGACAGTTCTCCACTGAAGCTTTCTTT. Translation: CASRGQFSTEAFF.

This rearrangement joins TRBV7-2 to TRBJ2-5, with TRBD1 matching over 10 bases. Germline V gene sequence: CDR1 SGHTA, CDR2 FQGNSA. The CDR3 has 15 residues. With V trimmed by 5 bases and J by 3 bases, 6 bases remained unmatched. CDR3 amino acids: CASSLMGQGKETQYF. The CDR3 DNA reads TGTGCCAGCAGCCTGATGGGACAGGGGAAAGAGACCCAGTACTTC.

This clonotype was picked up many times. The chain recombines TRBV2 with TRBJ1-2; TRBD1 agrees at 8 bases. The CDR3 is 12 amino acids. CDR1 SNHLY and CDR2 FYNNEI come from the germline V gene. J gave up 8 bases and V 6 bases, and 5 bases lay outside the gene matches. The CDR3, as DNA: TGTGCCAGCAGCGCGGACAGGGAAGGCTACACCTTC. It translates to CASSADREGYTF.

The genes are TRBV29-1 and TRBJ2-5, with TRBD2 as a possible D gene (5 bases). The CDR3 has 14 amino acids. The V gene's germline CDR1 is SQVTM and CDR2 ANQGSEA. The germline V and J ends were trimmed by 4 bases and 9 bases, with 21 bases remaining between them. In DNA form, the CDR3 reads TGCAGCGTTGCTGAGGGAAAAAGCAATCAGCCCCAGTACTTC. The encoded protein is CSVAEGKSNQPQYF.

Comment on this clonotype: A much larger clone sits a single nucleotide away, making a read error possible. The gene calls are TRBV10-3 and TRBJ1-2; 7 nucleotides match TRBD1. V dropped 6 bases and J dropped 11; count of bases not matched to a gene: 6. This CDR3 comprises 11 residues. Germline CDR1 and CDR2: ENHRY and SYGVKD. The CDR3 loop reads CAIRRGQAYTF. In DNA form, the CDR3 reads TGTGCCATCAGAAGAGGACAGGCTTACACCTTC.

The rearrangement joins TRBV2 to TRBJ1-2, with TRBD1 matching 7 bases. This CDR3 has 11 amino acids. CDR1 is SNHLY, CDR2 FYNNEI, per germline. Trimming cost V 3 bases and J 12 bases; bases outside gene matches: 4. The CDR3 here is CASSDGQANTF. CDR3 DNA: TGTGCCAGCAGTGACGGACAGGCAAACACCTTC.

This clonotype was seen a few times. This rearrangement joins TRBV3-1 to TRBJ1-5, with D perhaps TRBD1 (6 bases). V lost 1 base, J lost 6 bases, and 13 bases lay in between. Looked up from germline, CDR1 is LGHDT and CDR2 is YNNKEL (reference sequence). The CDR3 has 15 residues. CDR3: CASSQGGQGGQPQHF. The CDR3 coding sequence is TGTGCCAGCAGCCAAGGGGGGCAGGGTGGTCAGCCCCAGCATTTT.

This clonotype was picked up one time. The chain is built from TRBV6-1 and TRBJ1-5; D is ambiguous. CDR3 length: 16 residues. The germline V gene has CDR1 MNHNS and CDR2 SASEGT. The V end lost 5 bases, the J end lost 0 bases, and 14 bases lay between the germline ends. The CDR3: CASSRTTRGSNQPQHF. CDR3 DNA: TGTGCCAGCAGTCGAACGACACGAGGTAGCAATCAGCCCCAGCATTTT.

About this clonotype itself: A much larger clone lies a single base off, so this may be a read error. J is TRBJ1-2 and V is TRBV7-2; TRBD1 is a possible D gene (6 bases). The CDR3 sequence is 14 residues long. V lost 5 bases to trimming and J lost 1 base, with 11 bases between them. Germline V lookup: CDR1 SGHTA, CDR2 FQGNSA. CDR3 amino acids: CASSRGTDNYGYTF. CDR3 DNA: TGTGCCAGCAGCAGGGGGACGGATAACTATGGCTACACCTTC.

This clonotype was seen ten or more times. The CDR3 sequence is CASSWDRGNQPQHF. CDR3 sequence (DNA): TGTGCCAGCAGTTGGGACAGGGGCAATCAGCCCCAGCATTTT. The rearrangement uses TRBV12-3 or TRBV12-4 and TRBJ1-5; TRBD1 agrees at 9 bases. The junction had 0 bases not matched to a gene; V was cut back by 4 bases and J by 2 bases. This CDR3 contains 14 residues.

The V and J genes are TRBV2 and TRBJ2-7, with a weak D call TRBD1 (7 bases). This CDR3 contains 15 residues. V was pared by 8 bases and J by 3 bases, with 20 bases between. The germline V gene has CDR1 SNHLY and CDR2 FYNNEI. CDR3 amino acids: CASLPRQGGNYEQYF. CDR3 nucleotide sequence: TGTGCCAGCCTCCCCCGGCAGGGGGGTAACTACGAGCAGTACTTC.

CDR3 DNA: TGTGCCAGCAGTTTTCCCATACCGGGACCGATTTCCTACGAGCAGTACTTC. As protein: CASSFPIPGPISYEQYF. The chain uses TRBV7-9 and TRBJ2-7, with D perhaps TRBD1 or TRBD2 (5 bases each). CDR3 length: 17 residues. V was trimmed by 6 bases and J by 1 base, leaving 22 bases between them. The germline gives CDR1 SEHNR, CDR2 FQNEAQ (reference sequence).

The genes are TRBV6-5 and TRBJ1-1, with TRBD1 as a possible D gene (6 bases). The CDR3 is 12 residues long. Per germline, CDR1 MNHEY and CDR2 SVGAGI. Trimming shortened V by 6 bases and J by 7 bases, and 12 bases separated the two germline ends. The CDR3 DNA reads TGTGCCAGCAGAACCGGGACAAGTGAAGCTTTCTTT. Its protein product is CASRTGTSEAFF.

The chain couples TRBV7-9 to TRBJ2-5; tentative D call: TRBD2 (6 bases). The germline CDR1 and CDR2 sequences are SEHNR and FQNEAQ (reference sequence). CDR3 length equals 14 residues. Deletions cut 3 bases from V and 5 bases from J, with 13 bases between. CDR3 sequence reads: CASSLGPGSETQYF. The CDR3 coding sequence is TGTGCCAGCAGCTTGGGCCCCGGGAGTGAGACCCAGTACTTC. Variable domain in full (rest from reference TRBV7-9 and TRBJ2-5): DTGVSQNPRHKITKRGQNVTFRCDPISEHNRLYWYRQTLGQGPEFLTYFQNEAQLEKSRLLSDRFSAERPKGSFSTLEIQRTEQGDSAMYLCASSLGPGSETQYFGPGTRLLVL.

CDR3 residues: CATSYGAGVLNTEAFF. The CDR3 DNA sequence: TGTGCCACCAGTTACGGGGCAGGGGTTCTGAACACTGAAGCTTTCTTT. V and J are TRBV24-1 and TRBJ1-1, with a tentative D call TRBD1 (6 bases). Trimming shortened V by 6 bases and J by 0 bases, and 16 bases separated the two germline ends. Germline V gene sequence: CDR1 KGHDR, CDR2 SFDVKD. The length of the CDR3 is 16 residues.

This clonotype was counted many times. This rearrangement joins TRBV29-1 to TRBJ1-2, with TRBD1 identical over 9 bases. The CDR3 covers 11 residues. Germline V CDR1 and CDR2: SQVTM, ANQGSEA. The CDR3 DNA is TGCTCAGGGACAGGGTACGATGGCTACACCTTC. Amino acid sequence: CSGTGYDGYTF. Full variable domain (missing parts from reference TRBV29-1 and TRBJ1-2): SAVISQKPSRDICQRGTSLTIQCQVDSQVTMMFWYRQQPGQSLTLIATANQGSEATYESGFVIDKFPISRPNLTFSTLTVSNMSPEDSSIYLCSGTGYDGYTFGSGTRLTVV.

The chain uses TRBV2 and TRBJ2-7, with D unresolved. Germline values: CDR1 SNHLY, CDR2 FYNNEI. The length of the CDR3 is 14 residues. V gave up 6 bases and J gave up 1 base, with 13 bases separating them. The CDR3 is CASSFSYGSYEQYF. DNA for the CDR3: TGTGCCAGCAGCTTCTCGTACGGGTCCTACGAGCAGTACTTC.

This clonotype was counted only a few times. The chain uses TRBV7-2 and TRBJ1-1; tentative D call: TRBD1 (5 bases). This CDR3 is 13 amino acids long. The germline V and J ends were trimmed by 4 bases and 5 bases, with 11 bases remaining between them. Germline CDR1 is SGHTA and CDR2 is FQGNSA. DNA of the CDR3: TGTGCCAGCAGCTCAGGGATTTGGACTGAAGCTTTCTTT. This translates into CASSSGIWTEAFF.

This clonotype was counted at least ten times. J is TRBJ1-3 and V is TRBV19, with D possibly TRBD1 on 6 matching bases. The V gene's germline CDR1 is LNHDA and CDR2 SQIVND (reference sequence). V dropped 6 bases and J dropped 0 bases, with 12 bases sitting between them. CDR3 length: 15 residues. DNA for the CDR3: TGTGCCAGTAGCGGACAGACCAGCTCTGGAAACACCATATATTTT. Translation gives CASSGQTSSGNTIYF.

The rearrangement links TRBV10-3 to TRBJ2-5; D unclear. The germline V gene encodes CDR1 ENHRY and CDR2 SYGVKD. The length of the CDR3 is 14 residues. Deletions cut 0 bases from V and 5 bases from J, with 10 bases between. The CDR3 sequence: CAISESANGETQYF. The CDR3 DNA reads as TGTGCCATCAGTGAGTCGGCCAATGGGGAGACCCAGTACTTC.

This clonotype has a count of ten or more. The chain is built from TRBV6-5 and TRBJ1-1; D gene unclear. The CDR3 is 14 amino acids. The germline V gene has CDR1 MNHEY and CDR2 SVGAGI. V dropped 5 bases and J dropped 4 bases, with 14 bases sitting between them. The CDR3 reads CASSEGYGSTEAFF. CDR3 DNA sequence: TGTGCCAGCAGTGAAGGATATGGGAGCACTGAAGCTTTCTTT.

This clonotype was observed at least ten times. The CDR3 here is CSVSGTRGTQPQHF. CDR3 bases: TGCAGCGTTTCCGGGACCCGCGGGACTCAGCCCCAGCATTTT. This chain joins TRBV29-1 and TRBJ1-5, with D tentatively TRBD1 (5 bases). Deletions cut 5 bases from V and 6 bases from J, with 17 bases between. The germline gives CDR1 SQVTM, CDR2 ANQGSEA. The CDR3 runs to 14 residues.

A note on this clonotype: A clone one base away is much larger, so this may be a read error. This sequence joins TRBV9 and TRBJ2-5; TRBD1 matches 7 bases. Germline V gene lookup returns CDR1 SGDLS and CDR2 YYNGEE. The CDR3 has 15 residues. V gave up 4 bases and J gave up 3 bases; unmatched junction bases: 9. The CDR3, as DNA: TGTGCCAGCAGCCGAGGGGGCGCAGGGAAAGAGACCCAGTACTTC. This translates into CASSRGGAGKETQYF.

In its sample, this clonotype was seen once. V gene TRBV20-1 combines with J gene TRBJ2-7; D may be TRBD1 (5 bases). This CDR3 spans 10 amino acids. The germline CDR1 and CDR2 sequences are DFQATT and SNEGSKA (reference sequence). CDR3 in DNA: TGCAGTGCTAGAGATGGTAGCAGGGCTGTC. Translated, it gives CSARDGSRAV.

The chain combines TRBV20-1 with TRBJ1-2, with no clear D. The CDR3 covers 12 residues. V shed 3 bases and J shed 6 bases, with 11 bases lying between them. The germline V gene has CDR1 DFQATT and CDR2 SNEGSKA (reference sequence). CDR3 in DNA: TGCAGTGCTAGTTGGGGAGGCGATGGCTACACCTTC. Translated: CSASWGGDGYTF.

This clonotype showed up just a few times. This chain uses TRBV2 with TRBJ1-1, with 7 positions matching TRBD1. This CDR3 is built from 14 residues. V trimming: 0 bases; J trimming: 12 bases; junction bases outside the gene matches: 10. Germline V gene sequence: CDR1 SNHLY, CDR2 FYNNEI. The CDR3 DNA sequence: TGTGCCAGCAGTGAAGCACTCAGACAGGGTCGATCTTTCTTT. Its translation is CASSEALRQGRSFF.

This chain joins TRBV24-1 and TRBJ1-2; D remains ambiguous. Per the germline V gene, CDR1 is KGHDR and CDR2 is SFDVKD. The ends were cut back, 2 bases at V and 2 bases at J, with 11 bases in the middle. The CDR3 length is 15 residues. In nucleotides, the CDR3 is TGTGCCACCAGTGATTCGGGAGGTTCGAACTATGGCTACACCTTC. Translated: CATSDSGGSNYGYTF.